These 17 T cell receptor beta chains share one sample of origin, sequenced in a study of T cells in women clearing cervical HPV infection. Here immunoSEQ multiplex PCR was the method, and the copy in TCRdb shows in-frame clones only, minus some. The listing records about 22,000 clones. The specimen was blood buffy coat. These TCRs come from a woman aged 18-70 years with a cervical HPV16 infection that either progressed to CIN3+ or cleared (not recorded which).

Note on this clone: The sequence runs out 3 residues before the end of the CDR3; the remainder is reconstructed from the germline J gene. The chain recombines TRBV28 with TRBJ1-1; D is unclear. Germline CDR1 is MDHEN and CDR2 is SYDVKM. The V end was cut by 1 base, the J end by 0 bases, with 18 bases between. This CDR3 contains 18 residues. The sequenced CDR3 bases are TGTGCCAGCAGTTTATCGTACAGCTATGCCCTCATGAACACTGAA. This gives the protein CASSLSYSYALMNTE. The whole CDR3 region reads CASSLSYSYALMNTEAFF. Complete variable domain (other parts from reference TRBV28 and TRBJ1-1): DVKVTQSSRYLVKRTGEKVFLECVQDMDHENMFWYRQDPGLGLRLIYFSYDVKMKEKGDIPEGYSVSREKKERFSLILESASTNQTSMYLCASSLSYSYALMNTEAFFGQGTRLTVV.

A remark on this clone: The missing CDR3 end, 3 residues past where the read stops, is filled in from the germline J gene. V gene TRBV6-1 combines with J gene TRBJ2-3, with TRBD2 as a possible D gene (6 bases). V was clipped by 4 bases and J by 3 bases, with 11 bases between them. The CDR3 is 14 residues long. CDR1 and CDR2 from the germline V gene are MNHNS and SASEGT. Incomplete CDR3 DNA: TGTGCCAGCAGTGGAGTCGGGGGAACAGATACG. Its translation: CASSGVGGTDT. The CDR3 as a whole reads CASSGVGGTDTQYF.

A remark on this clone: The CDR3 goes on 3 residues after the read ends, and that part is filled in from the germline J gene. The chain links TRBV11-2 to TRBJ2-1; TRBD1 might be the D (6 bases). CDR1 and CDR2 from the germline V gene are SGHAT and FQNNGV. V shed 5 bases and J shed 2 bases, with 13 bases lying between them. This CDR3 has 15 amino acids. The CDR3 sequence: CASSRTVTPYNEQFF. The sequenced CDR3 bases are TGTGCCAGCAGCCGGACAGTAACCCCCTACAATGAG.

A remark on this clone: The read is 3 residues too short to cover the CDR3 end, so that end is filled in from the germline J gene. The chain uses TRBV12-3 or TRBV12-4 and TRBJ2-3; D ambiguous. V lost 7 bases, J lost 5 bases, and 7 bases lay in between. The CDR3 contains 11 residues. CDR3 sequence: CASTPGDTQYF. The DNA read from the CDR3 is TGTGCCAGCACCCCGGGAGATACG.

As regards this clone: Read coverage stops 3 residues before the CDR3 terminus; the germline J gene supplies the remainder. This chain uses TRBV28 with TRBJ1-4, with D tentatively TRBD1 (5 bases). CDR3 length equals 15 residues. CDR1 and CDR2 from the germline V gene are MDHEN and SYDVKM. V gave up 5 bases and J gave up 3 bases, with 13 bases separating them. The sequenced part of the CDR3 DNA is TGTGCCAGCAGTCACAGGTGGGGGGCTAATGAAAAA. Protein: CASSHRWGANEK. The whole CDR3 sequence reads CASSHRWGANEKLFF.

A word on this clone: The read terminates 3 residues ahead of where the CDR3 ends, so the germline J gene completes it. The chain recombines TRBV20-1 with TRBJ2-1; 7 bases fit TRBD2. This CDR3 is 15 amino acids long. The V gene's germline CDR1 is DFQATT and CDR2 SNEGSKA (reference sequence). V lost 6 bases and J lost 4; bases outside the gene matches: 12. This chain's CDR3 is CSAPSSAGAYNEQFF. Incomplete CDR3 DNA: TGCAGTGCGCCAAGTTCTGCGGGAGCGTACAATGAG.

As regards this clone: The sequenced fragment ends 3 residues before the CDR3 boundary, so the rest is inferred from the germline J gene. The rearrangement uses TRBV2 and TRBJ2-7; 9 bases agree with TRBD2. The CDR3 length is 14 residues. Germline trimming cut 10 bases from V and 4 bases from J; bases unmatched to any gene: 11. Germline lookup yields CDR1 SNHLY and CDR2 FYNNEI. Partial CDR3 DNA: TGTGCCACCAGGAAACTAGCGGGCATATACGAG. It specifies CATRKLAGIYE. The full-length CDR3 reads as CATRKLAGIYEQYF.

In regard to this clone: The read stops 3 residues short of the end of the CDR3; the missing end is completed from the germline J gene. V and J are TRBV6-2 or TRBV6-3 and TRBJ1-5; D perhaps matches TRBD1 (5 bases). The CDR3 runs to 15 residues. CDR1 MNHEY and CDR2 SVGEGT come from the germline V gene. V was clipped by 5 bases and J by 0 bases, with 11 bases between them. The sequenced part of the CDR3 DNA is TGTGCCAGCAGTCAGACAGCGTATAGCAATCAGCCC. Translating it yields CASSQTAYSNQP. The complete CDR3 reads CASSQTAYSNQPQHF.

As to this clone: Read sequence stops 3 residues before the CDR3 end, and the germline J gene provides the missing end. This chain connects TRBV18 to TRBJ2-1; D is unclear. Between the trimmed V and J ends, which lost 3 bases and 8 bases, there was a span of 11 bases. The germline V gene has CDR1 KGHSH and CDR2 LQKENI. The CDR3 is 13 amino acids. The CDR3 loop reads CASSPPSDDEQFF. The sequenced part of the CDR3 DNA is TGTGCCAGCTCACCTCCTAGTGACGATGAG. Together with reference TRBV18 and TRBJ2-1, the CDR3 gives the full variable domain: NAGVMQNPRHLVRRRGQEARLRCSPMKGHSHVYWYRQLPEEGLKFMVYLQKENIIDESGMPKERFSAEFPKEGPSILRIQQVVRGDSAAYFCASSPPSDDEQFFGPGTRLTVL.

Concerning this clone itself: Sequencing ends 3 residues short of the CDR3 end; the germline J gene provides the rest. The chain links TRBV6-1 to TRBJ1-1; a possible D gene is TRBD1 (5 bases). V was clipped by 0 bases and J by 7 bases, with 24 bases between them. This CDR3 has 18 residues. Per the germline V gene, CDR1 is MNHNS and CDR2 is SASEGT. The CDR3 is CASSEAGPWGGARYEAFF. CDR3 bases read: TGTGCCAGCAGTGAAGCAGGCCCCTGGGGAGGGGCCCGCTATGAA.

A word on this clone: The read terminates 3 residues ahead of where the CDR3 ends, so the germline J gene completes it. The rearrangement links TRBV28 to TRBJ2-5; 12 nucleotides line up with TRBD2. Germline V lookup: CDR1 MDHEN, CDR2 SYDVKM. The CDR3 has 15 residues. The V and J ends lost 5 bases and 4 bases, in that order; junction bases with no gene match: 5. The CDR3 here is CASSTLAGGAETQYF. The DNA read from the CDR3 is TGTGCCAGCAGTACCCTAGCGGGAGGGGCAGAGACC.

A word on this clone: The CDR3 end is not reached by the read, which stops 3 residues before it; the germline J gene fills it in. The chain combines TRBV7-2 with TRBJ2-1; D gene ambiguous. CDR3 size: 14 residues. V gave up 5 bases and J gave up 2 bases, with 10 bases separating them. In germline, CDR1 is SGHTA, CDR2 FQGNSA. CDR3 residues: CASSLGGTYNEQFF. The sequenced CDR3 bases are TGTGCCAGCAGCCTCGGTGGTACCTACAATGAG.

With respect to this clone: Read data end 3 residues before the CDR3 end; the end is taken from the germline J gene. This chain links TRBV29-1 with TRBJ1-1; 9 bases line up with TRBD1. CDR3 size: 11 residues. With V trimmed by 6 bases and J by 6 bases, 2 bases remained unmatched. Germline loops: CDR1 SQVTM, CDR2 ANQGSEA. The DNA read from the CDR3 is TGCAGCGTCAGACAGGGGGCTGAA. As protein: CSVRQGAE. From start to end, the CDR3 is CSVRQGAEAFF.

Turning to this clone: The CDR3 end is not reached by the read, which stops 3 residues before it; the germline J gene fills it in. The genes are TRBV6-2 or TRBV6-3 and TRBJ2-2, with TRBD1 matching over 7 bases. V lost 7 bases, J lost 3 bases, and 14 bases stayed unmatched. CDR1 and CDR2 from the germline V gene are MNHEY and SVGEGT. The CDR3 has 17 residues. CDR3 DNA, as far as it was read: TGTGCCAGCACCCACCCCGGGACAGCGAGATACACCGGGGAG. This encodes CASTHPGTARYTGE. The complete CDR3 sequence is CASTHPGTARYTGELFF.

Considering frequency, this clone is medium-sized. The read terminates 3 residues ahead of where the CDR3 ends, so the germline J gene completes it. The chain has TRBV18 and TRBJ1-4, with D possibly being TRBD1 (6 bases). The ends were cut back, 3 bases at V and 5 bases at J, with 13 bases in the middle. CDR3 size: 15 residues. CDR1 KGHSH and CDR2 LQKENI come from the germline V gene. CDR3 protein: CASSPIGQRNEKLFF. Partial CDR3 DNA: TGTGCCAGCTCACCGATTGGACAGAGAAATGAAAAA.

The CDR3 here is CASALGLAGDSEQFF. The CDR3 bases that were read are TGTGCTAGTGCTTTAGGACTAGCGGGAGATAGTGAG. The chain joins TRBV12-5 to TRBJ2-1; 13 positions agree with TRBD2. The CDR3 goes on 3 residues after the read ends, and that part is filled in from the germline J gene. The trim removed 7 bases at V and 9 bases at J, leaving 9 bases unmatched. The germline V gene encodes CDR1 LGHNT and CDR2 FRNRAP. CDR3 size: 15 residues.

To note about this clone: The CDR3 is cut off 3 residues early in the read; its end comes from the germline J gene. The chain has TRBV18 and TRBJ2-1, with D unclear. Deletions cut 3 bases from V and 8 bases from J, with 11 bases between. Germline V gene sequence: CDR1 KGHSH, CDR2 LQKENI. There are 13 residues in the CDR3. The part of the CDR3 DNA that was read is TGTGCCAGCTCACCCGCTCAGGAAGATGAG. Its protein product is CASSPAQEDE. The whole CDR3 is CASSPAQEDEQFF. Complete variable domain (other parts from reference TRBV18 and TRBJ2-1): NAGVMQNPRHLVRRRGQEARLRCSPMKGHSHVYWYRQLPEEGLKFMVYLQKENIIDESGMPKERFSAEFPKEGPSILRIQQVVRGDSAAYFCASSPAQEDEQFFGPGTRLTVL.